Only a few counts were recorded for the clone carrying this T cell receptor (beta chain). The germline V and J ends were trimmed by 2 bases and 2 bases, with 12 bases remaining between them. CDR1 and CDR2 (germline): MGHRA, YSYEKL. The CDR3 runs to 15 residues. The sample comes from a study of blood T cell repertoires in COVID-19. Study-level background: Samples representing acute and convalescent COVID-19 were sourced from the United States, Italy and Spain.

In the source study's methods: Scientists estimated how many nucleated cells there were by amplifying reference gene primers. TCRdb's table, derived via immunoSEQ multiplex PCR, lists solely in-frame clones and lacks some. D and trimming come from the DNA, and the V and J calls and clone size come from that table. This repertoire shows fewer than 500,000 clones, 75% to 90% found once; its top ten account for approximately 4.5%. V is TRBV4-1 and J is TRBJ1-1; D perhaps matches TRBD1 (5 bases). This TCR derives from a woman aged 30 to 39 with acute or convalescent COVID-19. Material: peripheral blood. In DNA form, the CDR3 reads TGCGCCAGCAGCCAATCCCAGGGAACCAACACTGAAGCTTTCTTT. Encoded protein: CASSQSQGTNTEAFF.